This TCR beta chain was observed in a study of OX40 agonist ivuxolimab in advanced cancers. Whole-study context: Partial responses were achieved by three patients: one hepatocellular carcinoma, two cutaneous melanoma.

Blood got drawn at baseline, again on cycle 4 day 1, and then on cycle 7 day 1. Measured with immunoSEQ multiplex PCR; TCRdb has only the in-frame clones, and not every one. The sample consists of 42,000 or so clones, approximately 86% of them appearing once. The CDR3 length is 15 residues. CDR1 MDHEN and CDR2 SYDVKM come from the germline V gene. V was trimmed by 4 bases and J by 1 base, leaving 13 bases between them. Sequencing was performed on CD4+ or CD8+ T cells sorted from blood, taken in a trial of the OX40 agonist ivuxolimab. The receptor's source is an adult with an advanced solid tumor such as melanoma, head and neck, liver or kidney cancer. The chain couples TRBV28 to TRBJ1-2, with D possibly TRBD1 on 6 matching bases. The CDR3 loop is CASSSMTGFNYGYTF. CDR3 DNA: TGTGCCAGCAGTTCCATGACAGGATTTAACTATGGCTACACCTTC.